This TCR beta chain was profiled in a study of blood T cell repertoires in COVID-19. As for the study in general: COVID-19 samples from acute and convalescent phases originated in the United States, Italy and Spain.

The Seattle patients joined while their infection was active and were tracked longitudinally afterward. The germline V gene has CDR1 PRHDT and CDR2 FYEKMQ (reference sequence). The ends were cut back, 5 bases at V and 4 bases at J, with 17 bases in the middle. The CDR3 sequence is 15 residues long. Per the original data handling: Scientists estimated how many nucleated cells there were by amplifying reference gene primers. Generated by immunoSEQ multiplex PCR, the TCRdb table keeps only in-frame clones and is missing some. V and J calls and clone size are copied from that table; D and trimming were computed from the DNA. Here the sample spans about 180,000 clones, 75% to 90% being singletons.

The chain employs TRBV13 and TRBJ1-1; D might be TRBD1 (6 bases). Sequenced: peripheral blood. The receptor comes from a woman in her 70s with COVID-19, enrolled during active disease. The CDR3 nucleotides read TGTGCCAGCAGCGCCCGGGGGGCGGGGACCACTGAAGCTTTCTTT. Residues: CASSARGAGTTEAFF.